This record concerns one T cell receptor (beta chain) sequence. In its sample, this clonotype was seen many times. This clone's antigen is unknown. The input lacks base qualities; no much larger clone sits a single base away. Amplification of TCR beta CDR3 regions was carried out from RNA transcripts. A first-round RT-PCR of the TCR CDR3 used the HTBI primer set with the Qiagen OneStep RT-PCR kit. Libraries were constructed in a second round of multiplex PCR, after which size selection and purification were performed. Sequencing of the libraries was done on an Illumina HiSeq2000 using paired-end 100 bp reads. The authors processed their data as follows. SOAPnuke was used to process the raw data, removing reads that contained adapters or uncalled bases, had a mean Phred below 15, or lacked an exact match to the constant primer or identifier. COPE v1.2.5 was used to merge the high-quality paired reads, and each unique nucleotide sequence was defined as a clonotype. MiTCR v1.1 was used to align the clonotypes against IMGT TRBV, TRBD and TRBJ reference segments. The analysis included only V-J combinations with a frequency above 0.0001, which together covered around 99% of the repertoires. A TCS score was defined as the ratio between F50 (clonal expansion) and ExV (chaos), using BLOSUM62-based TCRdist between CDR3 peptides within each V-J. Welch's t-statistics and random forest reduced around 550 V-J features to 13, which were used in a naive Bayes classifier (R e1071). TCRdb applied fastp at Q25 and MiXCR to the public reads, then kept only in-frame beta chains. Entries that share a CDR3 protein sequence are merged under the most common genes and DNA. The V and J calls reflect TCRdb's pipeline rather than the authors' work. This sample comprises 500,000 or so distinct CDR3 sequences, around 15% of them detected only once. In total, the top ten clones hold over 25% of the sample.

This sample was taken from a study of T cells in Graves' hyperthyroidism and ophthalmopathy (dated by TCRdb to about 2019). Regarding the research as a whole: Peripheral blood samples were taken at the time of initial diagnosis, prior to any treatment. Thyroid tissue and blood T-cell repertoires from six Graves' hyperthyroidism patients were also compared in the study. An independent validation cohort of about 20 hyperthyroidism patients and roughly 16 patients who later progressed to ophthalmopathy tested prospective prediction of ophthalmopathy. According to the paper, TCR Vbeta CDR3 sequencing was carried out on 135 peripheral blood samples, which came from 40 to 45 ophthalmopathy, about 75 hyperthyroidism and approximately 17 progressor patients. Once sampling was done, hyperthyroidism patients were given methimazole at a starting dose of 30 mg daily, whereas ophthalmopathy patients were given high-dose intravenous methylprednisolone. The 100 or so discovery patients were divided at random into training and test sets in a 7:3 ratio. TCR V-J signatures able to tell the groups apart were searched for in a discovery cohort of 100 patients, of whom around 42 had Graves' ophthalmopathy and around 57 had stable Graves' hyperthyroidism. Here is what the overall study found, with its caveats: In cross-validation, a model built on a 13 V-J signature told ophthalmopathy apart from stable hyperthyroidism with approximately 91% sensitivity and roughly 82% specificity, and in testing the same model reached 80%/75%. Most expanded thyroid clonotypes (frequency above 0.001) were also found in blood, which suggests that blood repertoires may mirror thyroid immune responses. No statistical method was used to fix the sample size in advance, and group allocation was not hidden from the investigators. In validation, the model predicted progression to ophthalmopathy a median of 6.5 months before onset, with about 64% sensitivity and 72.22% specificity.

Compared with germline, V lacks 1 base and J lacks 4 bases; bases without a gene match: 5. From the cysteine through the phenylalanine, the CDR3 covers 15 amino acids. Kept here is only the CDR3 DNA, which spans 45 bases and is read in frame from base 1. Via the germline V gene, CDR1 is SGHTA and CDR2 FQGNSA. Ophthalmopathy patients had moderately to severely active disease, with a Clinical Activity Score of 3 or more, a NOSPECS grade of 4 or more, and a disease duration of less than 3 months. The study excluded patients with uncontrolled infections, other autoimmune diseases, pregnancy or lactation. Clinical symptoms, serum thyroxine and TRAb, thyroid ultrasound, and orbital computed tomography formed the basis for the diagnoses. Ficoll-Paque density gradient centrifugation was used to isolate PBMCs from 8 to 10 ml of fresh peripheral blood. Trizol reagent was used to extract total RNA, and RNA quality was then checked on an Agilent 2100 Bioanalyzer.

The chain joins TRBV7-2 to TRBJ2-3, with 7 bases matching TRBD2. The sample taken for sequencing was blood. The sequence came from a woman aged 30 to 39 with Graves' ophthalmopathy. The CDR3 corresponds to CASSLGGSSADTQYF. The nucleotides read TGTGCCAGCAGCTTAGGCGGGAGTAGCGCAGATACGCAGTATTTT.